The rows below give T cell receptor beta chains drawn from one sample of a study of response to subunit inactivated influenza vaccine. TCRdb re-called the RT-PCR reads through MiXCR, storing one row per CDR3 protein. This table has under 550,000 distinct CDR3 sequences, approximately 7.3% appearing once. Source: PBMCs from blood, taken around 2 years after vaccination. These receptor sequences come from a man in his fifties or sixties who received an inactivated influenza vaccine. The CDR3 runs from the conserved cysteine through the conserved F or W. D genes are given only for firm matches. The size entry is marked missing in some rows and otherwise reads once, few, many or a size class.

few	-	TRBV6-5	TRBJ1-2	TGTGCCAGCAGTTACTCGTTCCAGGGGAACTATGGCTACACCTTC	CASSYSFQGNYGYTF
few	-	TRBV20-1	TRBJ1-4	TGCAGTGCAAGACTTCACGGGTTAGGGGAAAAACTGTTTTTT	CSARLHGLGEKLFF
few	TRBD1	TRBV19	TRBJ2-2	TGTGCCAGTAGAGGCTACAGGGGGCGGGGAGCCACCGGGGAGCTGTTTTTT	CASRGYRGRGATGELFF
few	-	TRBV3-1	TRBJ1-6	TGTGCCAGCAGCCGGGCAGGAGATAATTCACCCCTCCACTTT	CASSRAGDNSPLHF
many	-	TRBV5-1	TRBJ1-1	TGCGCCAGCAGCTTGGTAGGGAGAGGCACTGAAGCTTTCTTT	CASSLVGRGTEAFF
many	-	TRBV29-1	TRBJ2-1	TGCAGCGTTGATCTGCCCCATCGGGGTGGCAATGAGCAGTTCTTC	CSVDLPHRGGNEQFF
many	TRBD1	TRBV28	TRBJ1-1	TGTGCCAGCAGTTTAGGGGGACAGGGGGCGACTGAAGCTTTCTTT	CASSLGGQGATEAFF
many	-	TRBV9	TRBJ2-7	TGTGCCAGCAGCGGCAACTCAGGGACTCCCTACGAGCAGTACTTC	CASSGNSGTPYEQYF
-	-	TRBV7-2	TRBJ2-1	TGTGCCAGCAGCTTCATGACATGGGGCCACAATGAGCAGTTCTTC	CASSFMTWGHNEQFF
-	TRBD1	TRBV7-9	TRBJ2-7	TGTGCCAGCAGCTTAATGACAGGGGTTTACGAGCAGTACTTC	CASSLMTGVYEQYF
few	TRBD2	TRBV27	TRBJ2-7	TGTGCCAGCAGCGGGAGGGCCACTTACGAGCAGTACTTC	CASSGRATYEQYF
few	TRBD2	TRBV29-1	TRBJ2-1	TGCAGCGTCGCAGCTATTGGGGGAGGGCGGTCCAATGAGCAGTTCTTC	CSVAAIGGGRSNEQFF
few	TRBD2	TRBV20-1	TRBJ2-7	TGCAGTGCTAGAGTACTAGCGGGGACCTACGAGCAGTACTTC	CSARVLAGTYEQYF
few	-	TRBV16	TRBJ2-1	TGTGCCAGCAGCCAATTCGGGGGCTCCTACAATGAGCAGTTCTTC	CASSQFGGSYNEQFF
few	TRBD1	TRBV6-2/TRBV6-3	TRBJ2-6	TGTGCCAGCAGTAATTGGGACAGGGGTTCTGGGGCCAACGTCCTGACTTTC	CASSNWDRGSGANVLTF
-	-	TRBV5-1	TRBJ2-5	TGCGCCAGCAGCCCGGCAGGGGGACTGGAGACGGGGGAGACCCAGTACTTC	CASSPAGGLETGETQYF
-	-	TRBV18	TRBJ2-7	TGTGCCAGCTCACCATTGGGACACCCCTACGAGCAGTACTTC	CASSPLGHPYEQYF
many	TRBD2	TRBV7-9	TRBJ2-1	TGTGCCAGCAGCTCCACGGGGACTAGCTCCTACAATGAGCAGTTCTTC	CASSSTGTSSYNEQFF
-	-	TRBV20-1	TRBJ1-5	TGCAGTGCCTCGCGCCCCGGGACGCATAGCAATCAGCCCCAGCATTTT	CSASRPGTHSNQPQHF
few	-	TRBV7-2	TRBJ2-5	TGTGCCAGCAGCTTAGGGGGCCAGGGTCGACAAGAGACCCAGTACTTC	CASSLGGQGRQETQYF
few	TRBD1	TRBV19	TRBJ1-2	TGTGCCAGTAGTAACGCCGGGACAGTATATGGCTACACCTTC	CASSNAGTVYGYTF
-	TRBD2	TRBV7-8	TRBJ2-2	TGTGCCAGCAGCGCAAGAACCGGGACTAGGTACACCGGGGAGCTGTTTTTT	CASSARTGTRYTGELFF
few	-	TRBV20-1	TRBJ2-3	TGCAGTGCGCCTGAACTCGGAGATACGCAGTATTTT	CSAPELGDTQYF
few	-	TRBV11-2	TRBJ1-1	TGTGCCAGCAGCTTAGATCGGGATACGAACACTGAAGCTTTCTTT	CASSLDRDTNTEAFF
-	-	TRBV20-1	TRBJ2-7	TGCAGTGCTAGAGATTTGCATGGTTACGAGCAGTACTTC	CSARDLHGYEQYF
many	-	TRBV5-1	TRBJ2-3	TGCGCCAGCAGCACTGGGACGGGGAGGGATACGCAGTATTTT	CASSTGTGRDTQYF
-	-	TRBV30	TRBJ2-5	TGTGCCTGGAGTGTAGGGGAAGAGACCCAGTACTTC	CAWSVGEETQYF
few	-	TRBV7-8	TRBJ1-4	TGTGCCAGCAGCTTAGTCGGGGATCCTAATGAAAAACTGTTTTTT	CASSLVGDPNEKLFF
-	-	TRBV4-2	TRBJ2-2	TGTGCCAGCAGCCAAGCCCTAACAGGGTACACCGGGGAGCTGTTTTTT	CASSQALTGYTGELFF
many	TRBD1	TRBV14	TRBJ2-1	TGTGCCAGCAGCTGGGACAGCTACAATGAGCAGTTCTTC	CASSWDSYNEQFF
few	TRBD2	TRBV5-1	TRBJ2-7	TGCGCCAGCAGCGATGGACGGACTAGTAAGGTCAGGGACGAGCAGTACTTC	CASSDGRTSKVRDEQYF
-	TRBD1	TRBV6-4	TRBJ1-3	TGTGCCAGCAGGGGGGACAGGGACTCTGGAAACACCATATATTTT	CASRGDRDSGNTIYF
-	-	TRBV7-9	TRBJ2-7	TGTGCCAGCAGCTTAGAGAGGGCCACCCACGAGCAGTACTTC	CASSLERATHEQYF
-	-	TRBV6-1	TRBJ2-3	TGTGCCAGCAGTAGACAAGTCACAGATACGCAGTATTTT	CASSRQVTDTQYF
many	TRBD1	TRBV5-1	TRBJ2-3	TGCGCCAGCAGCCCTAAGACAGGGGGCTGGGAAGATACGCAGTATTTT	CASSPKTGGWEDTQYF
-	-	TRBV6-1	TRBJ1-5	TGTGCCAGCAGAGGCCAGGGACGACAGCCCCAGCATTTT	CASRGQGRQPQHF
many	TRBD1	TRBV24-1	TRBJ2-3	TGTGCCACCAGTGAGCTGGGCAGGGGGCAAGGGTTGAGCACAGATACGCAGTATTTT	CATSELGRGQGLSTDTQYF
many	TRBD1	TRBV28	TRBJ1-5	TGTGCCAGCAGCTCCGGGACAGGGTGGCAGCCCCAGCATTTT	CASSSGTGWQPQHF
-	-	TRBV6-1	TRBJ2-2	TGTGCCAGCAGAAGCAGGGGTTCCCCGAACACCGGGGAGCTGTTTTTT	CASRSRGSPNTGELFF
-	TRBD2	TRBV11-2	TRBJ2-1	TGTGCCAGCAGCTTCTCGAGGCTAGCGGCCATGAGCTTCTACAATGAGCAGTTCTTC	CASSFSRLAAMSFYNEQFF
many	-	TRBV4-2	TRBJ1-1	TGTGCCAGCAGCCAAGGAGACAAGAACACTGAAGCTTTCTTT	CASSQGDKNTEAFF
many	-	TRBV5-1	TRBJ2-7	TGCGCCAGCAGCTCCGGGGGTCTACAGTACTTC	CASSSGGLQYF
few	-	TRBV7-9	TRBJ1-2	TGTGCCAGCAGCTTAGTCGGCACTTTCTATGGCTACACCTTC	CASSLVGTFYGYTF
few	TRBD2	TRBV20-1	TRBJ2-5	TGCTGTGCTAGACGTATAGCGGGAGGGCCACTGGAGACCCAGTACTTC	CCARRIAGGPLETQYF
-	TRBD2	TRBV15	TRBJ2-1	TGTGCCACCAGCAGAGCGAGCGGGACCTACAATGAGCAGTTCTTC	CATSRASGTYNEQFF
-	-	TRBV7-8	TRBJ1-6	TGTGCCAGCAGCTTAAAGGAGGACTATAATTCACCCCTCCACTTT	CASSLKEDYNSPLHF
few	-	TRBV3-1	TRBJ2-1	TGTGCCAGCAGCCAAGGTCCGGGTTCCTACAATGAGCAGTTCTTC	CASSQGPGSYNEQFF
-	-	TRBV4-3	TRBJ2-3	TGCGCCAGCAGCCAAGATTGGGGGGAAACCTTCACAGATACGCAGTATTTT	CASSQDWGETFTDTQYF
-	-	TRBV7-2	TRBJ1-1	TGTGCCAGCAGCTTAGCCAGGTGGAACACTGAAGCTTTCTTT	CASSLARWNTEAFF
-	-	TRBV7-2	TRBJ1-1	TGTGCCAGCAGCACCCAGACAGGGAACACTGAAGCTTTCTTT	CASSTQTGNTEAFF
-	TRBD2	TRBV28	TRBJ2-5	TGTGCCAGCAGTTTACGGAGCGGGAGGGCCGTTGGGGAGACCCAGTACTTC	CASSLRSGRAVGETQYF
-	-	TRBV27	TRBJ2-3	TGTGCCAGCAGTCCCCTGGGGTGGGAGCGGGTAGATACGCAGTATTTT	CASSPLGWERVDTQYF
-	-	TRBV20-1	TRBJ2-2	TGCAGTGCTAGAAGGGGGTCCGGGGAGCTGTTTTTT	CSARRGSGELFF